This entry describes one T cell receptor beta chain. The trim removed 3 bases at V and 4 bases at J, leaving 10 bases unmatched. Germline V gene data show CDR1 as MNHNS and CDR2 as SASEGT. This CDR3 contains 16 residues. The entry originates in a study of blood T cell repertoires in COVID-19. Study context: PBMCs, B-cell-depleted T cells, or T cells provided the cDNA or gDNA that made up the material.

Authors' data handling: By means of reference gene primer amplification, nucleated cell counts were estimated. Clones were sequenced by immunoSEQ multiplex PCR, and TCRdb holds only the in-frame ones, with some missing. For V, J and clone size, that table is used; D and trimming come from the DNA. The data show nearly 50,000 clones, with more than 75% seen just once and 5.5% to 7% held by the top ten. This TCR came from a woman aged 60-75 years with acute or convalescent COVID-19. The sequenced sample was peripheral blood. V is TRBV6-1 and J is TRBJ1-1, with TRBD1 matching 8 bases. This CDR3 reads CASSESQGARGTEAFF. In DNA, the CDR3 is TGTGCCAGCAGTGAGTCGCAGGGGGCAAGGGGCACTGAAGCTTTCTTT.